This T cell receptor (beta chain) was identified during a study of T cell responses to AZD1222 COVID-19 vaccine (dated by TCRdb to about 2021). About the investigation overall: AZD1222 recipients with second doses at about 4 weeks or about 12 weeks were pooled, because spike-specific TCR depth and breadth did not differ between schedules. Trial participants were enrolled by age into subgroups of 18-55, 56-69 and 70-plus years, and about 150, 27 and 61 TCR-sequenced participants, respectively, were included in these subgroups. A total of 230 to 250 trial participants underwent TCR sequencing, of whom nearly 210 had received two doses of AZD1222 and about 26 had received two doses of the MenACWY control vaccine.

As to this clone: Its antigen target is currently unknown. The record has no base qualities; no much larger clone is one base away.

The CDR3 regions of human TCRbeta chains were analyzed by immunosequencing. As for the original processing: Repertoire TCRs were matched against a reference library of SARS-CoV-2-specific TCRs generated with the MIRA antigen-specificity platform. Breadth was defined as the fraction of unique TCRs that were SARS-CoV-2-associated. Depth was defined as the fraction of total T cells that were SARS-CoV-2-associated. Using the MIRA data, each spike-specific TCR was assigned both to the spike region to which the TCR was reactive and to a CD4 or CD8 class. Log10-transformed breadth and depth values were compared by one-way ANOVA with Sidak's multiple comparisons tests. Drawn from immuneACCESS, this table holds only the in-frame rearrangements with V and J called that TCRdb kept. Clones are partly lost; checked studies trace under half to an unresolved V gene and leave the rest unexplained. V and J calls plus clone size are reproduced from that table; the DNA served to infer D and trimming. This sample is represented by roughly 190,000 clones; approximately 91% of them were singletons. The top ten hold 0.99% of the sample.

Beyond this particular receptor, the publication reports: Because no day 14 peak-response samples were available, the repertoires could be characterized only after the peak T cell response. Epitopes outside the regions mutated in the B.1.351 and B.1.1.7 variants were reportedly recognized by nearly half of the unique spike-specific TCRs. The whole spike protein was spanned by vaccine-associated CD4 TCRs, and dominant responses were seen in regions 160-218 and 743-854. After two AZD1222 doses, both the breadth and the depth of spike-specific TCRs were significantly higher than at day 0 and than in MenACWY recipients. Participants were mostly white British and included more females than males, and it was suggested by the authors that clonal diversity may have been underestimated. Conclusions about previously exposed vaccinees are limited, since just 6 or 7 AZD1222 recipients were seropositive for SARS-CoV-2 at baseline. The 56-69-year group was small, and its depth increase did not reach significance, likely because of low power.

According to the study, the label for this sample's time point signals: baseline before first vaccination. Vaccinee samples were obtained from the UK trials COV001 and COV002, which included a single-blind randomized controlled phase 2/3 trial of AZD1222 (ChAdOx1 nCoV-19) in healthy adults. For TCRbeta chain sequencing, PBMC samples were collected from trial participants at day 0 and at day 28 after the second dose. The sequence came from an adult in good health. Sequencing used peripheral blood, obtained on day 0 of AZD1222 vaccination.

The encoded CDR3 is CASSLRLASETQYF. At the DNA level, the sequence is TGTGCCAGCAGCTTAAGATTAGCTTCGGAGACCCAGTACTTC. The chain employs TRBV7-3 and TRBJ2-5; the D gene cannot be resolved reliably. The CDR3 measures 14 amino acids from cysteine to phenylalanine. The CDR3 DNA has 42 bases and is translated from base 1. For CDR1 and CDR2, the germline V gene lists SGHTA and FQGTGA. V and J lose 1 base and 5 bases, and a span of 11 bases separates them.